These 30 T cell receptor beta chains share one sample of origin, sequenced in a study of cytomegalovirus exposure and HLA in healthy donors. The PCR had 60 Vbeta and 13 Jbeta primers. Sequencing used immunoSEQ multiplex PCR; TCRdb keeps in-frame clones, though not all of them. This listing includes about 160,000 clones. The sequenced sample was PBMCs. The receptor source for this set is a man between 25 and 39 years old in good health and CMV-seronegative.

On this clone: Distinct nucleotide sequences in the sample also encode this CDR3. V is TRBV18 and J is TRBJ2-1; no clear D gene. Germline CDR1 KGHSH, CDR2 LQKENI. The CDR3 length is 13 residues. With 2 bases removed from V and 8 bases from J, the gap between germline ends came to 10 bases. The CDR3 sequence is CASSPGLEDEQFF. The CDR3 coding sequence is TGTGCCAGCTCACCAGGTCTAGAAGATGAGCAGTTCTTC.

The chain employs TRBV19 and TRBJ2-5, with TRBD1 matching 7 bases. The CDR3 runs 13 residues. Germline V gene data show CDR1 as LNHDA and CDR2 as SQIVND (reference sequence). The J segment lost 3 bases and the V segment lost 6 bases, leaving 4 bases of the junction unmatched. The CDR3 DNA sequence: TGTGCCAGTAGCTGGCAGGGGGAAGAGACCCAGTACTTC. It is translated as CASSWQGEETQYF.

The V gene is TRBV10-3, the J gene TRBJ1-5, with D possibly being TRBD1 (5 bases). The germline CDR1 and CDR2 sequences are ENHRY and SYGVKD. V was pared by 2 bases and J by 5 bases, with 13 bases between. The CDR3 totals 15 residues. Here the CDR3 DNA reads TGTGCCATCAGTGAGAGGGGCCTAAGCGATCAGCCCCAGCATTTT. Translation gives CAISERGLSDQPQHF.

The CDR3 coding sequence is TGTGCCAGCAGTGAAAGCGTTAGCGGGTACTACGAGCAGTACTTC. It specifies CASSESVSGYYEQYF. The chain employs TRBV25-1 and TRBJ2-7, with 7 bases identical to TRBD2. V lost 2 bases and J lost 3; bases outside the gene matches: 7. The germline V gene has CDR1 MGHDK and CDR2 SYGVNS. This CDR3 is built from 15 residues.

The CDR3 DNA follows: TGTGCAAGTCGCTGTTTGACAGGGAACTTTGGCTACACCTTC. Translation gives CASRCLTGNFGYTF. The rearrangement links TRBV12-2 to TRBJ1-2; the table gives TRBD1 as D, unverified against the DNA. TRBV12-2 is a known pseudogene. The CDR3 runs 14 residues.

The rearrangement joins TRBV6-1 to TRBJ2-2; no definite D call. Germline CDR1 is MNHNS and CDR2 is SASEGT. The CDR3 sequence is 13 residues long. Trimming cost V 6 bases and J 9 bases, with 14 bases left between them. The DNA for the CDR3 is TGTGCCAGCAGCCAAGCAGGAAACAGGGAGCTGTTTTTT. The encoded protein is CASSQAGNRELFF.

The chain carries TRBV28 and TRBJ2-7; D is unresolved. Looked up from germline, CDR1 is MDHEN and CDR2 is SYDVKM. Deletions cut 2 bases from V and 3 bases from J, with 8 bases between. The CDR3 totals 13 residues. This CDR3 is CASSLLAVYEQYF. CDR3 coding DNA: TGTGCCAGCAGTTTACTGGCCGTCTACGAGCAGTACTTC.

The rearrangement uses TRBV7-9 and TRBJ2-1, with TRBD2 matching 7 bases. V lost 5 bases and J lost 0; bases outside the gene matches: 4. The germline CDR1 and CDR2 sequences are SEHNR and FQNEAQ (reference sequence). The CDR3 consists of 15 residues. CDR3: CASSRGGSSYNEQFF. In DNA form, the CDR3 reads TGTGCCAGCAGCCGTGGCGGGAGCTCCTACAATGAGCAGTTCTTC.

This chain connects TRBV28 to TRBJ1-4; a possible D gene is TRBD1 (6 bases). This CDR3 region has 14 residues. V was clipped by 6 bases and J by 3 bases, with 11 bases between them. Germline V gives CDR1 MDHEN, CDR2 SYDVKM. Here the CDR3 DNA reads TGTGCCAGCAGAGTAGGGGGTGCTAATGAAAAACTGTTTTTT. It specifies CASRVGGANEKLFF.

The chain recombines TRBV5-1 with TRBJ2-7; D might be TRBD1 (6 bases). V lost 0 bases and J 9 bases, leaving 13 bases between the germline ends. This CDR3 has 13 residues. CDR1 is SGHRS, CDR2 YFSETQ, per germline. This chain's CDR3 is CASSLADRSAQYF. CDR3 DNA sequence: TGCGCCAGCAGCTTGGCCGACAGGTCCGCGCAGTACTTC.

The rearrangement links TRBV29-1 to TRBJ1-1; D remains unclear. Germline lookup yields CDR1 SQVTM and CDR2 ANQGSEA. The V and J ends lost 4 bases and 1 base respectively, with 7 bases between them. The CDR3 has 12 residues. CDR3 sequence reads: CSVGRQNTEAFF. CDR3 coding DNA: TGCAGCGTTGGGCGACAGAACACTGAAGCTTTCTTT.

About this clone: The same CDR3 also results from other DNA sequences found in this sample. V gene TRBV6-5 combines with J gene TRBJ1-1; D is uncertain. This CDR3 comprises 13 residues. CDR1 MNHEY and CDR2 SVGAGI come from the germline V gene. Trimming removed 3 bases from V and 1 base from J, with 6 bases in between. CDR3 DNA: TGTGCCAGCAGTTATGGGCGGAACACTGAAGCTTTCTTT. The encoded protein is CASSYGRNTEAFF.

The J gene is TRBJ1-2, the V gene TRBV7-9; tentative D call: TRBD1 (5 bases). Germline values: CDR1 SEHNR, CDR2 FQNEAQ (reference sequence). This CDR3 comprises 13 residues. With 4 bases removed from V and 1 base from J, the gap between germline ends came to 7 bases. Here the CDR3 reads CASSYRRNYGYTF. CDR3 DNA: TGTGCCAGCAGCTACAGGCGTAACTATGGCTACACCTTC.

This rearrangement joins TRBV5-1 to TRBJ1-1, with D unresolved. Germline V gives CDR1 SGHRS, CDR2 YFSETQ. Trimming removed 5 bases at V and 0 bases at J, with 17 bases between. The CDR3 totals 16 residues. CDR3 amino acids: CASSRSYPDMNTEAFF. The CDR3 DNA is TGCGCCAGCAGTCGCTCATACCCCGACATGAACACTGAAGCTTTCTTT.

Comments on this clone: Additional DNA sequences in this sample encode the identical CDR3. This chain joins TRBV30 and TRBJ1-5; D is ambiguous. CDR3 length: 13 amino acids. CDR1 and CDR2 from the germline V gene are GTSNPN and SVGIG (reference sequence). Trimming removed 1 base from V and 2 bases from J, with 6 bases in between. This chain's CDR3 is CAWSAGGNQPQHF. DNA of the CDR3: TGTGCCTGGAGTGCGGGAGGCAATCAGCCCCAGCATTTT.

This chain uses TRBV29-1 with TRBJ2-1, with 16 bases aligning to TRBD2. Germline values: CDR1 SQVTM, CDR2 ANQGSEA. J gave up 5 bases and V 4 bases, and 8 bases lay outside the gene matches. The length of the CDR3 is 17 residues. The CDR3 spells CSVVGTSGRVGNNEQFF. In nucleotides, the CDR3 is TGCAGCGTTGTTGGGACTAGCGGGAGGGTGGGGAACAATGAGCAGTTCTTC.

As for this clone: Relative to the germline gene, one junction end is altered; a read error may explain this. V is TRBV29-1 and J is TRBJ2-1; the match to TRBD1 covers 9 bases. Germline V gene data show CDR1 as SQVTM and CDR2 as ANQGSEA. This CDR3 has 13 amino acids. CDR3 sequence: CSVEDSSRDRVIF. The CDR3, as DNA: TGCAGCGTTGAAGATTCCTCCCGGGACAGGGTAATCTTC.

The genes are TRBV10-2 and TRBJ2-5; tentatively, D is TRBD1 (6 bases). The germline gives CDR1 WSHSY, CDR2 SAAADI. The V end lost 6 bases, the J end lost 4 bases, and 12 bases lay between the germline ends. CDR3 length: 13 residues. The CDR3 loop reads CASSPGTLETQYF. In DNA, the CDR3 is TGCGCCAGCAGCCCCGGGACATTAGAGACCCAGTACTTC.

The V gene is TRBV5-6, the J gene TRBJ2-5, with 8 bases matching TRBD2. The DNA end lines up better with TRBJ2-7; the J call may be wrong. Per germline, CDR1 SGHDT and CDR2 YYEEEE. This CDR3 region has 14 residues. The CDR3 sequence is CASSLGLAFHEQYF. The CDR3 nucleotides are TGTGCCAGCAGCTTGGGACTAGCGTTCCACGAGCAGTACTTC.

The chain employs TRBV11-3 and TRBJ2-3; perhaps TRBD1 as D (6 bases). Germline V gene data show CDR1 as SGHNT and CDR2 as YENEEA. V lost 1 base, J lost 6 bases, and 14 bases lay in between. This CDR3 region has 15 residues. This chain's CDR3 is CASSLGTASSDTQYF. CDR3 coding DNA: TGTGCCAGCAGCTTAGGGACAGCTTCTTCGGATACGCAGTATTTT.

As for this clone: The same CDR3 can be traced to other DNA sequences in this sample. V usage is TRBV9 and J usage is TRBJ2-7, with D possibly TRBD2 on 6 matching bases. CDR1 and CDR2 (germline): SGDLS, YYNGEE. V was trimmed by 3 bases and J by 4 bases, leaving 20 bases between them. The CDR3 contains 16 residues. The CDR3 loop is CASSAGEGGRSYEQYF. The CDR3 coding sequence is TGTGCCAGCAGCGCGGGCGAGGGAGGTAGGTCTTACGAGCAGTACTTC.

This chain connects TRBV5-1 to TRBJ1-1, with D maybe TRBD1 (5 bases). The CDR3 contains 15 residues. Germline V gene sequence: CDR1 SGHRS, CDR2 YFSETQ. V gave up 4 bases and J gave up 4 bases, with 17 bases separating them. CDR3 in DNA: TGCGCCAGCAGCCCGATGCCCCAGGGTAGCACTGAAGCTTTCTTT. Translated: CASSPMPQGSTEAFF.

The rearrangement uses TRBV19 and TRBJ2-6, with D possibly matching TRBD1 (5 bases). Per the germline V gene, CDR1 is LNHDA and CDR2 is SQIVND (reference sequence). The CDR3 covers 19 residues. Between the trimmed V and J ends, which lost 0 bases and 2 bases, there was a span of 17 bases. CDR3 DNA sequence: TGTGCCAGTAGTATAGAGGCCGGGCAGGGAAGGACTGGGGCCAACGTCCTGACTTTC. Its translation is CASSIEAGQGRTGANVLTF.

The rearrangement joins TRBV7-2 to TRBJ2-3; 7 positions agree with TRBD2. CDR1 is SGHTA and CDR2 is FQGNSA in the germline V gene. The ends lost 1 base at V and 6 bases at J; junction bases unmatched: 7. The CDR3 is 15 residues long. CDR3 loop: CASSLGAGEYDTQYF. DNA of the CDR3: TGTGCCAGCAGCTTAGGGGCGGGAGAATACGATACGCAGTATTTT.

V gene TRBV18 combines with J gene TRBJ2-5, with D maybe TRBD2 (6 bases). Gene TRBJ2-7 matches the end of the DNA better, so the J call may be wrong. The CDR3 consists of 14 residues. The germline gives CDR1 KGHSH, CDR2 LQKENI. CDR3 sequence (DNA): TGTGCCAGCTCACCAGCGGGGTGGCTTCACGAGCAGTACTTC. Its protein is CASSPAGWLHEQYF.

This rearrangement joins TRBV30 to TRBJ2-5; 8 nucleotides match TRBD1. The last part of the DNA fits TRBJ2-7 better; the J call may be wrong. There are 15 residues in the CDR3. Germline V CDR1 and CDR2: GTSNPN, SVGIG (reference sequence). The CDR3 DNA sequence: TGTGCCTGGAGTGTACTCTGGACAGGGAATTACGAGCAGTACTTC. It codes for CAWSVLWTGNYEQYF.

V and J are TRBV7-9 and TRBJ1-4, with D perhaps matching TRBD1 (6 bases). V lost 6 bases and J lost 8, with 13 bases in between. Germline-derived CDR1 and CDR2 are SEHNR and FQNEAQ (reference sequence). The CDR3 totals 13 residues. This CDR3 reads CASRSQGREKLFF. The CDR3 coding sequence is TGTGCCAGCAGATCCCAGGGGAGAGAAAAACTGTTTTTT.

This rearrangement joins TRBV7-2 to TRBJ1-2; TRBD1 matches at 10 bases. The CDR3 contains 16 residues. Germline V gives CDR1 SGHTA, CDR2 FQGNSA. With 4 bases clipped from V and 5 bases from J, the junction kept 10 bases outside the gene matches. CDR3 DNA sequence: TGTGCCAGCAGCTCTGGGTCGGGACAGGGGACGTATGGCTACACCTTC. Amino acids: CASSSGSGQGTYGYTF.

This CDR3 is CASSTSRMETQYF. The CDR3 DNA is TGTGCCAGTAGCACTAGCCGGATGGAGACCCAGTACTTC. The chain employs TRBV19 and TRBJ2-5; D possibly corresponds to TRBD2 (6 bases). This CDR3 has 13 residues. V dropped 6 bases and J dropped 5 bases, with 13 bases sitting between them. Germline CDR1 is LNHDA and CDR2 is SQIVND (reference sequence).

The chain links TRBV7-2 to TRBJ1-4; 8 bases are a match to TRBD1. CDR1 is SGHTA and CDR2 is FQGNSA in the germline V gene. Losses at the gene ends were 3 bases for V and 7 bases for J; bases not matched to a gene: 4. This CDR3 is 14 amino acids long. The CDR3 DNA sequence: TGTGCCAGCAGCTTGGGACAGGACCTTGAAAAACTGTTTTTT. This sequence encodes CASSLGQDLEKLFF. The full variable domain, in which reference TRBV7-2 and TRBJ1-4 provide the parts outside the CDR3, is GAGVSQSPSNKVTEKGKDVELRCDPISGHTALYWYRQSLGQGLEFLIYFQGNSAPDKSGLPSDRFSAERTGGSVSTLTIQRTQQEDSAVYLCASSLGQDLEKLFFGSGTQLSVL.